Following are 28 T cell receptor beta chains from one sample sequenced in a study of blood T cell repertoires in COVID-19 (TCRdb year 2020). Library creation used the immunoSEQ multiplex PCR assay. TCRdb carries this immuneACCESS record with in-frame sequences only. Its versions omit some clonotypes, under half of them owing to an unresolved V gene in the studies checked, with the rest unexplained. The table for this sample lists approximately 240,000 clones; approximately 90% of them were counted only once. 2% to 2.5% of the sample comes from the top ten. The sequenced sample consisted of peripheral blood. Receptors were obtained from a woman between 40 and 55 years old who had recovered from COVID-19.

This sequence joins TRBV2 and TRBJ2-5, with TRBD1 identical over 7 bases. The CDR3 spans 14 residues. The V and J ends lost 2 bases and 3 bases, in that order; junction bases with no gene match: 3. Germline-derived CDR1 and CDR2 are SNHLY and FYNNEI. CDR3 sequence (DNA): TGTGCCAGCAGTGAACTAGGGGGCGAAGAGACCCAGTACTTC. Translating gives CASSELGGEETQYF. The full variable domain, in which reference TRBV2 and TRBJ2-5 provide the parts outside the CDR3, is EPEVTQTPSHQVTQMGQEVILRCVPISNHLYFYWYRQILGQKVEFLVSFYNNEISEKSEIFDDQFSVERPDGSNFTLKIRSTKLEDSAMYFCASSELGGEETQYFGPGTRLLVL.

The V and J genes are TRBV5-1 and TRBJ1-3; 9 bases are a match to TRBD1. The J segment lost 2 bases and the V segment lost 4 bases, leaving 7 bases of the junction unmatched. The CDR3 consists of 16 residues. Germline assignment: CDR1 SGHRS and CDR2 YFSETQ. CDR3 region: CASSPDRGQTGNTIYF. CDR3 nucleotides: TGCGCCAGCAGCCCGGACAGGGGTCAAACTGGAAACACCATATATTTT.

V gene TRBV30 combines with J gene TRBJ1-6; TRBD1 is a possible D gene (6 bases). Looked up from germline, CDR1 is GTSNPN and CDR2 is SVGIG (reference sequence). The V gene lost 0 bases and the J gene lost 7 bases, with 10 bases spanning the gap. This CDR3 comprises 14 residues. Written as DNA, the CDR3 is TGTGCCTGGAGTGTCCTAGGGGGAAATTCACCCCTCCACTTT. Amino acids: CAWSVLGGNSPLHF.

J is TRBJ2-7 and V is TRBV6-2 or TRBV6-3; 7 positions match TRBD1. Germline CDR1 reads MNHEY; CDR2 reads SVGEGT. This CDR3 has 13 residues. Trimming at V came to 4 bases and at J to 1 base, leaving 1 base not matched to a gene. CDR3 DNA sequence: TGTGCCAGCAGTTTGACAGGGTCCTACGAGCAGTACTTC. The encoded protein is CASSLTGSYEQYF.

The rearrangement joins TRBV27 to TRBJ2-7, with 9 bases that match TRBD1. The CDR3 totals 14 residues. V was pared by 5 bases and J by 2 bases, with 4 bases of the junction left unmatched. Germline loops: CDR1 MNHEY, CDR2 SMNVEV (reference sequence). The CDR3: CASSIRDRAYEQYF. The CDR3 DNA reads TGTGCCAGCAGTATCCGGGACAGGGCCTACGAGCAGTACTTC.

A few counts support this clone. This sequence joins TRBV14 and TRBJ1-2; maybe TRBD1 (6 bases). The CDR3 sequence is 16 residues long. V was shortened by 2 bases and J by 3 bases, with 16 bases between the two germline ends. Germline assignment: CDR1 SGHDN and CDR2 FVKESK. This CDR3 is CASSQRLTGRDYGYTF. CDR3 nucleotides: TGTGCCAGCAGCCAAAGGTTAACAGGGCGAGACTATGGCTACACCTTC. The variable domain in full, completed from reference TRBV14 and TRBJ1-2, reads EAGVTQFPSHSVIEKGQTVTLRCDPISGHDNLYWYRRVMGKEIKFLLHFVKESKQDESGMPNNRFLAERTGGTYSTLKVQPAELEDSGVYFCASSQRLTGRDYGYTFGSGTRLTVV.

The chain's CDR3 is CSASSNEQFF. CDR3 in DNA: TGCAGTGCTAGCTCCAATGAGCAGTTCTTC. The chain is built from TRBV20-1 and TRBJ2-1, with unresolved D. The V gene lost 3 bases and the J gene lost 6 bases, with 3 bases spanning the gap. The CDR3 runs to 10 residues. Germline loops: CDR1 DFQATT, CDR2 SNEGSKA (reference sequence).

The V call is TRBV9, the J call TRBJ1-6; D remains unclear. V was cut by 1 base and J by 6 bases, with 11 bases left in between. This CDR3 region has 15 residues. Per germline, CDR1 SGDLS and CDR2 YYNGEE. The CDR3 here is CASSVLPDSNSPLHF. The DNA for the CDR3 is TGTGCCAGCAGCGTACTCCCAGATTCTAATTCACCCCTCCACTTT.

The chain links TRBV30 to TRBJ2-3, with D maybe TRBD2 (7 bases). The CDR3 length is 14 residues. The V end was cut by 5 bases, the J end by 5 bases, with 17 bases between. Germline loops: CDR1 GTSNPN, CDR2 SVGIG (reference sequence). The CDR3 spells CAWGRGPRQDTQYF. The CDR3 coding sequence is TGTGCCTGGGGGCGGGGGCCAAGACAAGATACGCAGTATTTT.

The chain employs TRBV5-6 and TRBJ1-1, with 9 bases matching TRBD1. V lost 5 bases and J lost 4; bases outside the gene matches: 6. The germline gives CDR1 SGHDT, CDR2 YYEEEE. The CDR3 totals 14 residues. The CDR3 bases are TGTGCCAGCAGTCGCCCGGGACAGGGCACTGAAGCTTTCTTT. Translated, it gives CASSRPGQGTEAFF.

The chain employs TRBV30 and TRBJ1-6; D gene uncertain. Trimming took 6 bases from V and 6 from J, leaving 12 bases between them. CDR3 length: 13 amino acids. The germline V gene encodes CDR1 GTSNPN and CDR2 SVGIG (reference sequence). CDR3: CACTPGVNSPLHF. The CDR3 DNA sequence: TGTGCCTGTACCCCGGGTGTTAATTCACCCCTCCACTTT.

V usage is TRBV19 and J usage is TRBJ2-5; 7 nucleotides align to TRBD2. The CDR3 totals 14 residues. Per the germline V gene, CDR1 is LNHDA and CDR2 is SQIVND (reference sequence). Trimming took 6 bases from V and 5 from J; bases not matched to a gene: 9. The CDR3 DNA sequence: TGTGCCAGTAGGAGGGAGGGCCAAAGGGAGACCCAGTACTTC. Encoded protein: CASRREGQRETQYF.

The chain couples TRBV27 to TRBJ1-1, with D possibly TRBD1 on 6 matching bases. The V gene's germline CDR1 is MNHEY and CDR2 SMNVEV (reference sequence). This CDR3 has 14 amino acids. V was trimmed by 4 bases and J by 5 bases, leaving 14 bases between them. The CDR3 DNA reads TGTGCCAGCAGTTCATTCTTACAGGGAACTGAAGCTTTCTTT. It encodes CASSSFLQGTEAFF.

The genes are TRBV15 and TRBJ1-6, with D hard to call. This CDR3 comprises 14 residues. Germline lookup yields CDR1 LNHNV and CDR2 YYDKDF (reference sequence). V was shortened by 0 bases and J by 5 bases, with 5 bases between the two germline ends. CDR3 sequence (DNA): TGTGCCACCAGCAGAGAGCGAGATAATTCACCCCTCCACTTT. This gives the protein CATSRERDNSPLHF.

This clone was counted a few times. The CDR3 here is CASSLYGQTQRSGANVLTF. In nucleotides, the CDR3 is TGTGCCAGCAGTTTATATGGACAGACGCAGAGGTCTGGGGCCAACGTCCTGACTTTC. V usage is TRBV27 and J usage is TRBJ2-6; D is perhaps TRBD1 (6 bases). V was shortened by 1 base and J by 1 base, with 17 bases between the two germline ends. Germline V gene sequence: CDR1 MNHEY, CDR2 SMNVEV (reference sequence). This CDR3 has 19 residues.

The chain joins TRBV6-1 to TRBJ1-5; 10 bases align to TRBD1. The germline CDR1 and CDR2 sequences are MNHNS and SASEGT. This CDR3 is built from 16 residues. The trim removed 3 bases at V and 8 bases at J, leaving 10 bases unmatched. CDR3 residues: CASSEPGTGDQEPQHF. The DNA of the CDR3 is TGTGCCAGCAGTGAGCCCGGGACAGGGGACCAAGAGCCCCAGCATTTT.

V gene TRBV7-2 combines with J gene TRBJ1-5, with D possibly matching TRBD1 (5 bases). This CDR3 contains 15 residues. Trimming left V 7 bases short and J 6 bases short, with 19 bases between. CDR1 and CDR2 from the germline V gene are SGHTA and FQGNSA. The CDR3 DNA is TGTGCCAGCACTCAATGGGGGGGAAGCGGTCAGCCCCAGCATTTT. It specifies CASTQWGGSGQPQHF.

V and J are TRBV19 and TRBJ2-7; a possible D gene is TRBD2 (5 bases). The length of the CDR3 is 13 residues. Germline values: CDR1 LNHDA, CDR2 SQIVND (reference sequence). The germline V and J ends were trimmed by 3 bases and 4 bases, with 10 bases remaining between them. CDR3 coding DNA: TGTGCCAGTAGTATGGCTAGCAGGTACGAGCAGTACTTC. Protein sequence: CASSMASRYEQYF.

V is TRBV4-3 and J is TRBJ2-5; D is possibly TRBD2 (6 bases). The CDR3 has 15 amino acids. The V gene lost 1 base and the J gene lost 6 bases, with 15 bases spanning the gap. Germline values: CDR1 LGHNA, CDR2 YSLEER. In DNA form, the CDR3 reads TGCGCCAGCAGCCAAGTCTGGGGGGATCGGAAGACCCAGTACTTC. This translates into CASSQVWGDRKTQYF.

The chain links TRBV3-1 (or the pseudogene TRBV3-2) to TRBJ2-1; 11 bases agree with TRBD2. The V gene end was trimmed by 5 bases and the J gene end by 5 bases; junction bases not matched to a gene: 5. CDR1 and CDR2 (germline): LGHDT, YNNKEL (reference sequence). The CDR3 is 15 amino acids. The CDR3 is CASSGGLADNNEQFF. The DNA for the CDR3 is TGTGCCAGCAGCGGGGGACTAGCGGATAACAATGAGCAGTTCTTC.

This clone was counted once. CDR3 sequence (DNA): TGTGCCAGCAGCCCTCCCCTCGCTTTTTCAGCTGGAAACACCATATATTTT. Residues: CASSPPLAFSAGNTIYF. The J gene is TRBJ1-3, the V gene TRBV14; no definite D call. Per the germline V gene, CDR1 is SGHDN and CDR2 is FVKESK. The CDR3 has 17 residues. The V end was cut by 4 bases, the J end by 2 bases, with 18 bases between.

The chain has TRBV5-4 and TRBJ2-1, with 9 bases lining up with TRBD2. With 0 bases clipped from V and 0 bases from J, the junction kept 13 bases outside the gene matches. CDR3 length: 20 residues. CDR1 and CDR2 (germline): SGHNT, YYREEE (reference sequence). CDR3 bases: TGTGCCAGCAGCTTGGCGGGCGGGAGGGCCAGAAGTGACTCCTACAATGAGCAGTTCTTC. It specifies CASSLAGGRARSDSYNEQFF. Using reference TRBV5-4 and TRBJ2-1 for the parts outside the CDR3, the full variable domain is ETGVTQSPTHLIKTRGQQVTLRCSSQSGHNTVSWYQQALGQGPQFIFQYYREEENGRGNFPPRFSGLQFPNYSSELNVNALELDDSALYLCASSLAGGRARSDSYNEQFFGPGTRLTVL.

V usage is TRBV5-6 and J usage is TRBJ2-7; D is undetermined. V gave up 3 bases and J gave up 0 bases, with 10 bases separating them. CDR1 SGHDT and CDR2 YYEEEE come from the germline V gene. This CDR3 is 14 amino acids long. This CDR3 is CASSSSRSSYEQYF. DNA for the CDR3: TGTGCCAGCAGCTCGTCGCGGAGCTCCTACGAGCAGTACTTC. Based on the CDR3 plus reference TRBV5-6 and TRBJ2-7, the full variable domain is DAGVTQSPTHLIKTRGQQVTLRCSPKSGHDTVSWYQQALGQGPQFIFQYYEEEERQRGNFPDRFSGHQFPNYSSELNVNALLLGDSALYLCASSSSRSSYEQYFGPGTRLTVT.

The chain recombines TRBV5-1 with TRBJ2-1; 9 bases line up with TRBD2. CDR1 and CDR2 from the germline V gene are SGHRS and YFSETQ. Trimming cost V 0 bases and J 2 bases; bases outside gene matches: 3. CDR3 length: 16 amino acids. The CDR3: CASSLEGGGAYNEQFF. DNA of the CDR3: TGCGCCAGCAGCTTGGAAGGCGGGGGGGCCTACAATGAGCAGTTCTTC.

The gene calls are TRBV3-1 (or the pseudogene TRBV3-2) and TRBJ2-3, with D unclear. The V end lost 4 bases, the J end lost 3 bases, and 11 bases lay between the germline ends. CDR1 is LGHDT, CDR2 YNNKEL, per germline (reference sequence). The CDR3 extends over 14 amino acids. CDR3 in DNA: TGTGCCAGCAGCCCAACCTCCCGGACAGATACGCAGTATTTT. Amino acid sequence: CASSPTSRTDTQYF.

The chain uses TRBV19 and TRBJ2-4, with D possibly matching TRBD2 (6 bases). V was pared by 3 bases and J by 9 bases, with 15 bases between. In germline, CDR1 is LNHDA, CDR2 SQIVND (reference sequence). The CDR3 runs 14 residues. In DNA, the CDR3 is TGTGCCAGTAGTATCCTGGGATTCGGGAGCATTCAGTACTTC. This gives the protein CASSILGFGSIQYF.

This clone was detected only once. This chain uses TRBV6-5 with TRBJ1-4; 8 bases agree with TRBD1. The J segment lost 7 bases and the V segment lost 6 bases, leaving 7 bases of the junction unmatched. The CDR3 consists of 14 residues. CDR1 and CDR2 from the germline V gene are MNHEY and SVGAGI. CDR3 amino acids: CASRRQGRGEKLFF. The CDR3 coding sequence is TGTGCCAGCAGACGACAGGGGCGCGGTGAAAAACTGTTTTTT.

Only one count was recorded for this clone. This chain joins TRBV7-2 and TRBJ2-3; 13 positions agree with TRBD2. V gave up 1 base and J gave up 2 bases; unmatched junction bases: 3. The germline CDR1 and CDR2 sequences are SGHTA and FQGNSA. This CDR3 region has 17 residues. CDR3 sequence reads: CASSLVTSGRPTDTQYF. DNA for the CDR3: TGTGCCAGCAGCTTAGTGACTAGCGGGAGGCCCACAGATACGCAGTATTTT.